Presented here are 23 T cell receptor beta chains from one specimen sequenced in a study of early T cells in non-severe SARS-CoV-2 infection. TCRdb fed the 5' RACE reads into MiXCR, producing one record per CDR3 protein. The sample holds roughly 120,000 distinct CDR3 sequences, roughly 12% seen once. Here the sequenced sample was whole blood, taken at baseline. These receptors were obtained from an adult who was a healthcare worker with PCR-confirmed SARS-CoV-2 infection or an uninfected control (not recorded which).

The rearrangement uses TRBV12-3 or TRBV12-4 and TRBJ1-5; D remains unclear. The CDR3 has 16 amino acids. Deletions cut 1 base from V and 0 bases from J, with 10 bases between. The DNA of the CDR3 is TGTGCCAGCAGTTTAGAAGGGTCATATAGCAATCAGCCCCAGCATTTT. Protein sequence: CASSLEGSYSNQPQHF.

This clonotype was counted between two and nine times. The chain links TRBV12-3 or TRBV12-4 to TRBJ2-1, with 10 bases aligning to TRBD2. Losses at the gene ends were 5 bases for V and 3 bases for J; bases not matched to a gene: 13. The CDR3 loop spans 18 amino acids. The CDR3 spells CASSPQLRTSGVYNEQFF. The CDR3 region has the DNA TGTGCCAGCAGTCCCCAATTGCGGACTAGCGGCGTCTACAATGAGCAGTTCTTC.

The chain carries TRBV18 and TRBJ2-2, with unresolved D. This CDR3 region has 13 residues. V lost 4 bases to trimming and J lost 3 bases, with 6 bases between them. Per germline, CDR1 KGHSH and CDR2 LQKENI. CDR3 nucleotide sequence: TGTGCCAGCTCACAACGAGACACCGGGGAGCTGTTTTTT. Residues: CASSQRDTGELFF. The full variable domain, completed using reference TRBV18 and TRBJ2-2, is NAGVMQNPRHLVRRRGQEARLRCSPMKGHSHVYWYRQLPEEGLKFMVYLQKENIIDESGMPKERFSAEFPKEGPSILRIQQVVRGDSAAYFCASSQRDTGELFFGEGSRLTVL.

This clonotype was seen more than once but under ten times. The gene calls are TRBV29-1 and TRBJ1-6; D is ambiguous. V was clipped by 4 bases and J by 7 bases, with 11 bases between them. The length of the CDR3 is 13 residues. Germline V CDR1 and CDR2: SQVTM, ANQGSEA. The CDR3 sequence: CSVAVGRNSPLHF. The DNA for the CDR3 is TGCAGCGTTGCGGTCGGCAGAAATTCACCCCTCCACTTT.

The gene calls are TRBV20-1 and TRBJ2-5; a possible D gene is TRBD1 (6 bases). The CDR3 is 15 amino acids. V lost 6 bases and J lost 5, with 22 bases in between. The V gene's germline CDR1 is DFQATT and CDR2 SNEGSKA (reference sequence). As DNA, the CDR3 is TGCAGTGCGCTTACCCCAGGGGCCACAGGGGAGACCCAGTACTTC. Translation gives CSALTPGATGETQYF.

The rearrangement joins TRBV7-9 to TRBJ2-1; a weak D match, TRBD1 (6 bases). Per germline, CDR1 SEHNR and CDR2 FQNEAQ (reference sequence). V was cut by 5 bases and J by 9 bases, with 17 bases left in between. The CDR3 contains 14 residues. CDR3 in amino acids: CASSPNGGHSEQFF. CDR3 coding DNA: TGTGCCAGCAGCCCGAATGGGGGCCATTCTGAGCAGTTCTTC.

In DNA, the CDR3 is TGTGCCAGCAGCCTGACAGCAACTCGGTGGTCACCCCTCCACTTT. It is translated as CASSLTATRWSPLHF. The rearrangement links TRBV7-9 to TRBJ1-6, with D perhaps TRBD1 (5 bases). Germline CDR1 is SEHNR and CDR2 is FQNEAQ (reference sequence). The length of the CDR3 is 15 residues. V was shortened by 5 bases and J by 10 bases, with 18 bases between the two germline ends.

This clonotype was counted at least ten times. The V and J genes are TRBV7-9 and TRBJ1-1; D remains ambiguous. The CDR3 consists of 14 residues. Trimming took off 4 bases at V and 0 bases at J, with 9 bases between the two ends. From germline, CDR1 is SEHNR and CDR2 FQNEAQ (reference sequence). The CDR3 DNA follows: TGTGCCAGCAGCTCTCAGACGATGAACACTGAAGCTTTCTTT. Protein sequence: CASSSQTMNTEAFF.

The rearrangement uses TRBV29-1 and TRBJ1-1; D unclear. The V end was cut by 8 bases, the J end by 5 bases, with 15 bases between. Germline CDR1 is SQVTM and CDR2 is ANQGSEA. The CDR3 is made up of 12 amino acids. DNA of the CDR3: TGCAGCCTTACCCCGATGGGGACTGAAGCTTTCTTT. The encoded protein is CSLTPMGTEAFF.

This clonotype was detected a few times. This rearrangement joins TRBV6-5 to TRBJ1-1, with D maybe TRBD1 (6 bases). The CDR3 is made up of 13 amino acids. Germline CDR1 MNHEY, CDR2 SVGAGI. Deletions cut 6 bases from V and 8 bases from J, with 16 bases between. As DNA, the CDR3 is TGTGCCAGCAGCCCGATTGGACAGCGGGAAGCTTTCTTT. As protein: CASSPIGQREAFF.

V and J are TRBV12-3 or TRBV12-4 and TRBJ1-1, with D hard to call. Trimming shortened V by 4 bases and J by 0 bases, and 9 bases separated the two germline ends. The CDR3 contains 14 residues. CDR3 coding DNA: TGTGCCAGCAGTTGGAACGGGTTGAACACTGAAGCTTTCTTT. This sequence encodes CASSWNGLNTEAFF.

The V call is TRBV21-1, the J call TRBJ2-3; TRBD1 is taken as the D call from the table, unchecked against the DNA. TRBV21-1 is a recognized pseudogene. The CDR3 is 12 residues long. The CDR3, as DNA: TGTGCCAGGGGACGGATCACAGATACGCAGTATTTT. Protein sequence: CARGRITDTQYF.

The genes are TRBV6-6 and TRBJ1-2, with 8 bases lining up with TRBD1. Germline V gene sequence: CDR1 MNHNY, CDR2 SVGAGI (reference sequence). Trimming cost V 5 bases and J 7 bases; bases outside gene matches: 9. This CDR3 has 14 amino acids. The chain's CDR3 is CASSTTGTGLGYTF. DNA for the CDR3: TGTGCCAGCAGTACCACCGGGACAGGTCTTGGCTACACCTTC.

The table lists this clonotype with many counts. This chain joins TRBV28 and TRBJ1-6; D might be TRBD1 (6 bases). The CDR3 consists of 14 residues. Germline V gene lookup returns CDR1 MDHEN and CDR2 SYDVKM. V was shortened by 8 bases and J by 7 bases, with 15 bases between the two germline ends. The CDR3 region is CASQPTGWNSPLHF. The CDR3 DNA follows: TGTGCCAGCCAACCTACAGGGTGGAATTCACCCCTCCACTTT.

This clonotype was seen many times. This chain joins TRBV7-3 and TRBJ2-3, with TRBD2 matching over 12 bases. Germline CDR1 and CDR2: SGHTA and FQGTGA. V gave up 3 bases and J gave up 4 bases; unmatched junction bases: 5. There are 16 residues in the CDR3. The CDR3 DNA follows: TGTGCCAGCAGCTTGCTAGCGGGGGGGCAAGCAGATACGCAGTATTTT. Translation gives CASSLLAGGQADTQYF.

This clonotype was detected many times. This chain connects TRBV30 to TRBJ1-3; 8 nucleotides agree with TRBD1. Germline-derived CDR1 and CDR2 are GTSNPN and SVGIG (reference sequence). The CDR3 has 15 amino acids. Trimming removed 5 bases from V and 2 bases from J; junction bases left unmatched: 8. The CDR3 is CAWGTGQTPGNTIYF. The DNA of the CDR3 is TGTGCCTGGGGGACAGGTCAAACCCCTGGAAACACCATATATTTT. The complete variable domain, with remaining parts taken from reference TRBV30 and TRBJ1-3, reads SQTIHQWPATLVQPVGSPLSLECTVEGTSNPNLYWYRQAAGRGLQLLFYSVGIGQISSEVPQNLSASRPQDRQFILSSKKLLLSDSGFYLCAWGTGQTPGNTIYFGEGSWLTVV.

There are many counts of this clonotype. CDR3 bases: TGCGCCAGCAGTCCTGGGAGCAATCAGCCCCAGCATTTT. Amino acid sequence: CASSPGSNQPQHF. This chain links TRBV5-1 with TRBJ1-5; D ambiguous. The CDR3 spans 13 residues. Trimming shortened V by 5 bases and J by 1 base, and 7 bases separated the two germline ends. The germline CDR1 and CDR2 sequences are SGHRS and YFSETQ.

The chain combines TRBV24-1 with TRBJ2-2; D is unclear. The CDR3 spans 12 residues. Trimming took off 8 bases at V and 8 bases at J, with 11 bases between the two ends. Germline V gives CDR1 KGHDR, CDR2 SFDVKD. The CDR3 region is CATTDGWGELFF. Here the CDR3 DNA reads TGTGCCACCACGGACGGTTGGGGGGAGCTGTTTTTT.

This clonotype has ten or more counts. V usage is TRBV6-2 or TRBV6-3 and J usage is TRBJ2-1; D is perhaps TRBD2 (6 bases). The V gene's germline CDR1 is MNHEY and CDR2 SVGEGT. The ends were cut back, 7 bases at V and 9 bases at J, with 16 bases in the middle. The CDR3 has 13 amino acids. Here the CDR3 DNA reads TGTGCCAGCACCGGGCTTGGGGGGATTGAGCAGTTCTTC. It translates to CASTGLGGIEQFF.

Only a few counts were recorded for this clonotype. V usage is TRBV12-3 or TRBV12-4 and J usage is TRBJ2-7; D could derive from TRBD1 or TRBD2 (5 bases each). V lost 7 bases and J 6 bases, leaving 16 bases between the germline ends. The CDR3 has 13 residues. The CDR3 DNA is TGTGCCAGCACTTCAATGGGGGTGAGCGAGCAGTACTTC. Its protein product is CASTSMGVSEQYF.

This clonotype has only a few counts. CDR3 DNA: TGTGCCAGCTCACCACCGGAGGGGAACACTGAAGCTTTCTTT. Its translation is CASSPPEGNTEAFF. The J gene is TRBJ1-1, the V gene TRBV18; D is uncertain. V was clipped by 0 bases and J by 1 base, with 6 bases between them. Germline loops: CDR1 KGHSH, CDR2 LQKENI. This CDR3 has 14 amino acids.

The chain joins TRBV7-9 to TRBJ2-7; TRBD1 matches at 10 bases. Germline lookup yields CDR1 SEHNR and CDR2 FQNEAQ (reference sequence). The CDR3 length is 17 residues. The V segment lost 5 bases and the J segment 1 base; nucleotides outside the gene matches: 11. CDR3 sequence reads: CASSPSLGQGISYEQYF. In DNA form, the CDR3 reads TGTGCCAGCAGCCCGAGTTTGGGACAGGGGATTTCCTACGAGCAGTACTTC.

This clonotype was recorded at least ten times. V and J are TRBV6-6 and TRBJ1-2; D unclear. The germline V and J ends were trimmed by 4 bases and 2 bases, with 20 bases remaining between them. The CDR3 spans 17 residues. Per the germline V gene, CDR1 is MNHNY and CDR2 is SVGAGI (reference sequence). The CDR3 DNA is TGTGCCAGCAGTTCACAAGAAACGGGAGCGGGGAACTATGGCTACACCTTC. It translates to CASSSQETGAGNYGYTF.